This TCR beta chain was sequenced during a study of T-cell reconstitution after alpha-beta-depleted transplantation in children. The CDR3 has 14 amino acids. The V gene end was trimmed by 4 bases and the J gene end by 2 bases; junction bases not matched to a gene: 2. The germline CDR1 and CDR2 sequences are MNHEY and SMNVEV (reference sequence). This clonotype was detected many times. The antigen is undetermined. Regarding the study as a whole: It was reported that alpha-beta T cells came from several hundred expanded graft clones (about two months after transplant). A year post-transplant, T-cell counts and diversity derived mostly from newly produced T cells.

Molecular barcoding with unique molecular identifiers was used for the TCRbeta library. Using its own MiXCR run on the PCR reads, TCRdb lists one record per CDR3 protein. The sample carries fewer than 1 million distinct CDR3 sequences, roughly 16% recorded once. V and J are TRBV27 and TRBJ2-1; 7 positions match TRBD2. This specimen consisted of PBMCs, mostly from graft donor cells, obtained 360 days after TCRalphabeta/CD19-depleted stem cell transplant. The source is a male patient younger than 18 who had a stem cell transplant for acute lymphoblastic leukemia, so the T cells may come from the graft donor. CDR3 nucleotide sequence: TGTGCCAGCAGTTGGGGGGGGACCTACAATGAGCAGTTCTTC. This sequence encodes CASSWGGTYNEQFF.